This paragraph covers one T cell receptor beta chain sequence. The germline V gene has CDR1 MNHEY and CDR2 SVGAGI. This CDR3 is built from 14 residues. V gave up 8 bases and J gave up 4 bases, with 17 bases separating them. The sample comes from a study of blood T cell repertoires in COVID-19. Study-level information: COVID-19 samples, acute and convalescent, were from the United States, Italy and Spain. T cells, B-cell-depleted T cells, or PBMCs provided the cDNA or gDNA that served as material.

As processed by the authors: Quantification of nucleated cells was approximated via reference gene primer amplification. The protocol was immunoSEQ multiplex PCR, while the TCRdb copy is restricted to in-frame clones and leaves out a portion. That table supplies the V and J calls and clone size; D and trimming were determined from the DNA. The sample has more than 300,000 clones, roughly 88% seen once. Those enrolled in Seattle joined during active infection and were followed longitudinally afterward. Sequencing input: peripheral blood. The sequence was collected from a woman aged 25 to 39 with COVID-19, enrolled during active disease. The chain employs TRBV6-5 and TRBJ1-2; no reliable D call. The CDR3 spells CASPEAVYGYGYTF. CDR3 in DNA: TGTGCCAGCCCGGAGGCCGTTTACGGCTATGGCTACACCTTC.